The 27 T cell receptor beta chains given below trace back to one sample, sequenced in a study of blood T cell repertoires in COVID-19. Some clones are missing from TCRdb's copy, which holds only in-frame ones; the method was immunoSEQ multiplex PCR. The sample records roughly 170,000 clones, over 75% being singletons. The sequencing input was peripheral blood. The receptors derive from a woman between 65 and 79 years old with acute or convalescent COVID-19.

The rearrangement links TRBV2 to TRBJ2-1; 11 bases line up with TRBD2. Germline loops: CDR1 SNHLY, CDR2 FYNNEI. V shed 7 bases, J shed 8 bases, and the junction held 7 bases outside the gene matches. CDR3 length: 14 residues. In nucleotides, the CDR3 is TGTGCCAGCAAAACTAGCGGGAGCCGGGATGAGCAGTTCTTC. It codes for CASKTSGSRDEQFF.

This rearrangement joins TRBV7-2 to TRBJ1-2; the match to TRBD1 covers 9 bases. Germline V CDR1 and CDR2: SGHTA, FQGNSA. This CDR3 region has 17 residues. J gave up 3 bases and V 5 bases, and 13 bases lay outside the gene matches. Written as DNA, the CDR3 is TGTGCCAGCAGCCTGGGACAGGGATTTTACTCGGACTATGGCTACACCTTC. Residues: CASSLGQGFYSDYGYTF.

This clone was observed once. J is TRBJ2-1 and V is TRBV30; TRBD2 agrees at 8 bases. V gave up 5 bases and J gave up 9 bases; unmatched junction bases: 15. The germline gives CDR1 GTSNPN, CDR2 SVGIG (reference sequence). This CDR3 region has 15 residues. The CDR3 nucleotides are TGTGCCTGGGACCCCCGGGGGGGACGGCTAGGTGAGCAGTTCTTC. Its protein product is CAWDPRGGRLGEQFF.

The V call is TRBV18, the J call TRBJ2-5, with 13 bases matching TRBD2. V trimming: 4 bases; J trimming: 1 base; junction bases outside the gene matches: 6. Germline lookup yields CDR1 KGHSH and CDR2 LQKENI. CDR3 length: 17 amino acids. The CDR3 spells CASSRGTSGAGQETQYF. The CDR3 DNA reads TGTGCCAGCTCACGAGGGACTAGCGGGGCTGGCCAAGAGACCCAGTACTTC. The variable domain in full, with the rest retrieved from reference TRBV18 and TRBJ2-5, is NAGVMQNPRHLVRRRGQEARLRCSPMKGHSHVYWYRQLPEEGLKFMVYLQKENIIDESGMPKERFSAEFPKEGPSILRIQQVVRGDSAAYFCASSRGTSGAGQETQYFGPGTRLLVL.

For the CDR3, the DNA is TGCGCCAGCAGCCAAGATCATGATGGGGCTAGCGTACTCCTAGAGACCCAGTACTTC. This encodes CASSQDHDGASVLLETQYF. This chain uses TRBV4-1 with TRBJ2-5; D is possibly TRBD2 (6 bases). The CDR3 has 19 amino acids. V lost 0 bases and J lost 4, with 24 bases in between. Germline assignment: CDR1 MGHRA and CDR2 YSYEKL.

The chain recombines TRBV6-6 with TRBJ2-1; maybe TRBD2 (6 bases). The CDR3 spans 14 residues. Germline assignment: CDR1 MNHNY and CDR2 SVGAGI (reference sequence). The germline V and J ends were trimmed by 3 bases and 5 bases, with 11 bases remaining between them. The CDR3 DNA is TGTGCCAGCAGTTATTCTAGCGAAAACAATGAGCAGTTCTTC. It yields the protein CASSYSSENNEQFF.

This clone was picked up one time. The CDR3 region is CASRPQGRLNTEAFF. The CDR3 nucleotides read TGTGCCAGCAGACCCCAGGGAAGGCTGAACACTGAAGCTTTCTTT. The V gene is TRBV2, the J gene TRBJ1-1; maybe TRBD1 (5 bases). V lost 6 bases and J 0 bases, leaving 14 bases between the germline ends. CDR1 and CDR2 from the germline V gene are SNHLY and FYNNEI. The CDR3 has 15 residues.

This clone was seen a few times. This chain uses TRBV2 with TRBJ1-1; 9 bases are a match to TRBD1. The CDR3 loop spans 13 amino acids. Per germline, CDR1 SNHLY and CDR2 FYNNEI. Trimming cost V 6 bases and J 6 bases; bases outside gene matches: 5. The CDR3 coding sequence is TGTGCCAGCAGCGGCGGGACAGGGTCTGAAGCTTTCTTT. Translating it yields CASSGGTGSEAFF.

The chain recombines TRBV3-1 (or the pseudogene TRBV3-2) with TRBJ1-1; tentatively, D is TRBD1 (6 bases). The CDR3 sequence is 14 residues long. The germline V gene encodes CDR1 LGHDT and CDR2 YNNKEL (reference sequence). The V end lost 2 bases, the J end lost 3 bases, and 10 bases lay between the germline ends. The CDR3 coding sequence is TGTGCCAGCAGCCAAACAGGGTTCTACACTGAAGCTTTCTTT. Translating it yields CASSQTGFYTEAFF.

This chain links TRBV10-3 with TRBJ2-1, with TRBD2 as a possible D gene (5 bases). The CDR3 extends over 13 amino acids. Germline lookup yields CDR1 ENHRY and CDR2 SYGVKD. V shed 5 bases and J shed 2 bases, with 7 bases lying between them. In DNA form, the CDR3 reads TGTGCCATCAGTCCGGGAACCTACAATGAGCAGTTCTTC. Translating it yields CAISPGTYNEQFF.

This chain connects TRBV5-8 to TRBJ1-6; D not resolved. The V and J ends lost 7 bases and 9 bases respectively, with 17 bases between them. Germline V lookup: CDR1 SGHTS, CDR2 YDEGEE. This CDR3 has 14 amino acids. CDR3 nucleotide sequence: TGTGCCAGCGCTCCCGTCGACAAATCTTCACCCCTCCACTTT. As protein: CASAPVDKSSPLHF.

The chain uses TRBV6-1 and TRBJ1-4, with D maybe TRBD1 (6 bases). CDR1 MNHNS and CDR2 SASEGT come from the germline V gene. The V and J ends lost 4 bases and 0 bases respectively, with 12 bases between them. The CDR3 is made up of 16 amino acids. This CDR3 is CASSGFRGATNEKLFF. CDR3 nucleotides: TGTGCCAGCAGTGGTTTCAGGGGCGCAACTAATGAAAAACTGTTTTTT.

This clone was observed a few times. The chain uses TRBV2 and TRBJ1-5; weak D call: TRBD1 (6 bases). V shed 6 bases and J shed 7 bases, with 13 bases lying between them. Looked up from germline, CDR1 is SNHLY and CDR2 is FYNNEI. The CDR3 is made up of 13 amino acids. The CDR3 here is CASRDSANQPQHF. The CDR3 bases are TGTGCCAGCAGGGACAGCGCAAACCAGCCCCAGCATTTT.

The chain combines TRBV12-3 or TRBV12-4 with TRBJ1-5; D unclear. The CDR3 is made up of 13 amino acids. V was pared by 3 bases and J by 7 bases, with 10 bases between. The CDR3 loop is CASSLEVGQPQHF. The CDR3 DNA reads TGTGCCAGCAGTTTGGAGGTTGGCCAGCCCCAGCATTTT.

The chain combines TRBV5-4 with TRBJ2-4; 7 bases fit TRBD1. Germline V gene sequence: CDR1 SGHNT, CDR2 YYREEE (reference sequence). CDR3 length: 16 amino acids. Trimming at V came to 1 base and at J to 4 bases, leaving 8 bases not matched to a gene. The CDR3 nucleotides read TGTGCCAGCAGCTTGTATGGTGGGACAGCTAAAAACATTCAGTACTTC. Protein sequence: CASSLYGGTAKNIQYF.

CDR3 in DNA: TGTGCCAGCTCACCAGCACCGACAAGCCAAGAGACCCAGTACTTC. It codes for CASSPAPTSQETQYF. The rearrangement uses TRBV18 and TRBJ2-5; no reliable D call. The CDR3 extends over 15 amino acids. Trimming pared 2 bases from V and 1 base from J, leaving 11 bases between. Germline V gene lookup returns CDR1 KGHSH and CDR2 LQKENI.

The chain couples TRBV5-5 to TRBJ2-1; a possible D gene is TRBD1 (6 bases). The germline gives CDR1 SGHKS, CDR2 YYEKEE (reference sequence). The CDR3 is made up of 16 amino acids. The V end was cut by 5 bases, the J end by 5 bases, with 20 bases between. CDR3 region: CASRSLGWGQNNEQFF. The CDR3 DNA reads as TGTGCCAGCAGATCCCTCGGGTGGGGACAAAACAATGAGCAGTTCTTC.

This clone was found a few times. V usage is TRBV4-2 and J usage is TRBJ2-7, with D possibly being TRBD2 (6 bases). Germline values: CDR1 LGHNA, CDR2 YNFKEQ. This CDR3 region has 14 residues. V was clipped by 1 base and J by 3 bases, with 10 bases between them. CDR3 nucleotides: TGTGCCAGCAGCCAAGGACTAGGCTACTACGAGCAGTACTTC. Its translation: CASSQGLGYYEQYF.

In regard to this clone: Other DNA variants within this sample encode the same CDR3. This chain joins TRBV12-3 or TRBV12-4 and TRBJ1-1, with no clear D. V lost 2 bases, J lost 5 bases, and 3 bases lay in between. The CDR3 extends over 11 amino acids. CDR3 protein: CASSLRTEAFF. The CDR3 bases are TGTGCCAGCAGTTTACGTACTGAAGCTTTCTTT.

The gene calls are TRBV9 and TRBJ2-1; tentatively, D is TRBD2 (5 bases). The CDR3 consists of 14 residues. The germline V gene has CDR1 SGDLS and CDR2 YYNGEE. The V and J ends lost 5 bases and 8 bases respectively, with 17 bases between them. The CDR3 DNA follows: TGTGCCAGCAGAAGAGAGACTAAATTTCATGAGCAGTTCTTC. Translated: CASRRETKFHEQFF.

This clone has just one count. This chain joins TRBV5-1 and TRBJ1-1; D is ambiguous. This CDR3 has 12 amino acids. Trimming took 5 bases from V and 7 from J, leaving 12 bases between them. Germline V gene data show CDR1 as SGHRS and CDR2 as YFSETQ. In nucleotides, the CDR3 is TGCGCCAGCAGAGACACCAACGGTGAAGCTTTCTTT. This codes for CASRDTNGEAFF.

This clone was seen only a few times. V and J are TRBV6-5 and TRBJ1-6; 7 nucleotides match TRBD1. V was clipped by 0 bases and J by 10 bases; unmatched bases: 9. Germline loops: CDR1 MNHEY, CDR2 SVGAGI. This CDR3 comprises 16 residues. This CDR3 is CASSYSTPTGRSPLHF. CDR3 sequence (DNA): TGTGCCAGCAGTTACTCGACACCGACAGGGCGATCACCCCTCCACTTT.

The V and J genes are TRBV30 and TRBJ1-4; the D is unclear. CDR1 is GTSNPN, CDR2 SVGIG, per germline (reference sequence). This CDR3 region has 15 residues. The V and J ends lost 3 bases and 0 bases respectively, with 11 bases between them. DNA of the CDR3: TGTGCCTGGAGCACATCTTCTTCAACTAATGAAAAACTGTTTTTT. Amino acids: CAWSTSSSTNEKLFF.

A single count supports this clone. The chain joins TRBV7-2 to TRBJ2-5; no firm D call. Germline lookup yields CDR1 SGHTA and CDR2 FQGNSA. V lost 4 bases, J lost 5 bases, and 11 bases lay in between. CDR3 length: 13 residues. CDR3 sequence reads: CASSSDWWETQYF. CDR3 DNA: TGTGCCAGCAGCTCTGACTGGTGGGAGACCCAGTACTTC.

The chain combines TRBV5-1 with TRBJ2-7, with D possibly TRBD1 on 6 matching bases. Trimming took off 4 bases at V and 0 bases at J, with 17 bases between the two ends. CDR1 and CDR2 (germline): SGHRS, YFSETQ. This CDR3 is 16 amino acids long. The CDR3 sequence is CASSDPPGQSSYEQYF. In nucleotides, the CDR3 is TGCGCCAGCAGCGATCCTCCGGGACAAAGCTCCTACGAGCAGTACTTC.

This clone was observed a few times. The CDR3 sequence is CASSDRSGNTIYF. CDR3 in DNA: TGTGCCAGCTCCGACAGATCTGGAAACACCATATATTTT. The chain carries TRBV18 and TRBJ1-3, with D possibly being TRBD1 (5 bases). Trimming took off 6 bases at V and 1 base at J, with 7 bases between the two ends. Germline values: CDR1 KGHSH, CDR2 LQKENI. There are 13 residues in the CDR3.

As for this clone: Compared with germline, one end of the junction differs, possibly owing to a read error. The V gene is TRBV7-9, the J gene TRBJ2-5, with D perhaps matching TRBD2 (6 bases). This CDR3 has 12 amino acids. CDR1 and CDR2 from the germline V gene are SEHNR and FQNEAQ (reference sequence). CDR3 sequence reads: CASSQDTSSHHF. For the CDR3, the DNA is TGTGCCAGCAGCCAAGACACTAGCAGCCACCACTTC.